The T cell receptor (beta chain) described here comes from a study of cytomegalovirus exposure and HLA in healthy donors (dated by TCRdb to 2015 to 2018). About the investigation overall: An earlier analysis of fewer than 750 of the donors reported approximately 300 Gb of sequence data and 100 million to 120 million unique TCR beta sequences obtained from roughly 180 million T cells. About 280 gigabases of sequencing data and roughly 90 million unique TCR sequences were included in an early release covering roughly 600 HLA-typed donors. Among the approximately 430 genotyped donors, approximately 77% belonged to the genetic ancestry cluster associated with self-reported Caucasian donors. The study aimed to test whether signatures of past pathogen exposure could be identified by cataloging public T cell receptors. The study used immunosequencing to profile the T cell repertoires of approximately 690 subjects and linked those repertoires to cytomegalovirus serostatus. In addition to the first cohort of 666 subjects, a separate validation cohort of over 90 different subjects was used. High-throughput TCR immunosequencing, statistical association of individual TCRs with disease status, and machine learning were combined to predict cytomegalovirus infection status. To study patterns of TCR occurrence, a later analysis re-analyzed previously published TCR beta repertoires from 666 donors and added high-resolution HLA genotyping. Rather than using new phenotypic data, the later analysis identified candidate immune exposures from TCR beta sequences and from how often those sequences occurred across donors. An earlier analysis of 587 of the donors applied high-throughput TCR beta sequencing to assess whether each TCR beta V gene segment acted as functional or pseudogenic. Donor age, sex, ethnicity and CMV serostatus were compiled together with the repertoire data. Genome-wide SNP genotypes for about 65% of the 666 donors were used in a later genetic analysis, which treated that subset as a discovery cohort. Every repertoire in the discovery cohort had been generated on one and the same sequencing platform. HLA typing included class I and class II loci at four-digit resolution. Typing coverage varied by locus: roughly 629-640 donors for A, B, C, DRB1 and DQB1; more than 500 for DQA1; some 610 for DPA1; around 490 for DPB1. Roughly 5 DR-DQ haplotypes were treated as single units for association and clustering because of strong linkage in the cohort. On average, around 240,000 unique TCR beta nucleotide sequences were sequenced per donor among some 430 genotyped donors of the cohort, with roughly a sixth of those sequences being non-productive.

Via the germline V gene (reference sequence), CDR1 is SGHNT and CDR2 YYREEE. The CDR3 starts with the cysteine, ends with the phenylalanine, and has 15 residues. Kept here is only the CDR3 DNA, which spans 45 bases and is read in frame from base 1. The junction shows trimming of 6 bases on V and 3 bases on J, plus 18 bases between the germline ends. The full study reports these points: At a false discovery rate of 0.05, a later analysis linked 16,000 or so TCR beta sequences to specific HLA alleles. Assigning TCR associations to individual alleles was difficult when HLA alleles, especially DR and DQ, strongly co-occurred. The authors suggested that the approach could potentially be extended to other disease states and immunological phenotypes. Across donors, most TCR sequences were observed very rarely, whereas some public TCRs were present in many individuals. Immune exposure information for the cohort was limited to CMV serostatus. Correlated functional status among segregating V segments might be attributable to linkage disequilibrium, but an unknown experimental factor could not be ruled out. A few of the identified cytomegalovirus-associated TCR beta chains were confirmed in vitro to be specific for cytomegalovirus antigens. Roughly uniform sequencing depth across donors was assumed in presence/absence analyses, although this assumption may not hold. According to a later analysis, most CMV-associated TCR beta chains appeared to be HLA-restricted, and the HLA associations seemed to be driven largely by CMV exposure. In an earlier analysis of about 540 of the donors, most TCR beta V segments were observed in productive rearrangements about 90% or about 30% of the time, broadly matching IMGT annotations. A later analysis found that HLA-associated TCR beta chains were more clonally expanded and had lower generation probabilities than equally common non-associated chains. Several of the top co-occurrence clusters appeared to be linked to parvovirus B19, influenza, CMV and Epstein-Barr virus, according to a later analysis. Cytomegalovirus status was reported to be diagnosed by the classifier with high specificity and sensitivity in both the original and validation cohorts. Some IMGT-functional V segments, including TRBV6-2 and TRBV6-3, could not be told apart with the 87-base-pair reads, so those segments were excluded. HLA typing was unavailable for some donors at each locus, so association tests used only the typed subset. Because counts were too low, roughly 16 rarely observed V segments, including chromosome 9 orphons, were left out of the earlier analysis of 500 to 750 of the donors. The sequencing pipeline was judged likely to have produced a cluster of highly shared sequence variants as a technical artifact. This cohort had only TCR beta chains sequenced, and the lack of alpha or paired-chain data limited which features could be detected. Compared with the roughly 670-donor mean, donors in an Asian-associated ancestry cluster had fewer N-insertions in productive TCRs, according to a later genetic analysis. A further reported finding was that TCR beta sequences accurately predicted the HLA-A and HLA-B alleles for most subjects in the first cohort. The study gave a list of 150 to 200 TCR beta chains associated with cytomegalovirus. In a later analysis, TCR association rates were found to vary across HLA loci, with the most associated TCRs seen for DRB1 alleles and the fewest for HLA-C alleles. V-gene and J-gene trimming of TCR beta chains was associated with a missense DCLRE1C variant in a later genetic analysis, and the association was replicated in an independent cohort.

In total, roughly 670 healthy bone marrow donors made up the cohort. Cohort members were all nominally healthy when sampled, although unrecorded immune exposures were likely present. The donor tested CMV seropositive, placing the donor among the 250 to 300 seropositive members of the cohort. A peripheral blood sample was provided by each donor, and peripheral blood mononuclear cells were used for TCR beta sequencing. The Qiagen DNeasy Blood Extraction Kit was used to extract genomic DNA from the blood cell samples. As to this clone: The clone's antigen remains unknown. Per-nucleotide qualities are absent, and no much larger clonotype sits a single base away.

Library preparation used the immunoSEQ multiplex PCR assay. For the multiplex PCR, a mixture combining 60 forward primers for TCR Vbeta segments and 13 reverse primers for TCR Jbeta segments was used. The CDR3 region of rearranged TCR beta genes was amplified from genomic DNA with a multiplex PCR assay. The Illumina HiSeq System was used to sequence the amplified TCR beta libraries as 87-base-pair reads. The paper's data handling went like this. In a later analysis, tens of millions of unique TCR beta chains were counted across the approximately 640 repertoires, and roughly 11 million of these chains were shared by at least two donors. Raw reads were error-corrected and collapsed into unique sequences with a nearest-neighbor algorithm that merged closely related sequences to remove PCR and sequencing errors. CDR3 sequences were aligned to IMGT reference sequences to assign V, D and J gene segments. For a sequence to be retained, a match of at least six nucleotides to both a V gene segment and a J gene segment was required. A rearrangement counted as productive if the CDR3 had no stop codons and remained in frame with V and J, and every other rearrangement counted as non-productive. Following IMGT convention, CDR3 was defined as the stretch from the second conserved V-encoded cysteine to the conserved J-encoded phenylalanine. In an earlier analysis of more than 550 of the donors, sequences lacking an unambiguous match to a single V gene segment were excluded. In an earlier analysis of 500 to 750 of the donors, V segments were called functional above 56.7% productive rearrangements and were called segregating when the between-donor standard deviation exceeded 5%. A statistical classification framework was built for diagnosing cytomegalovirus status from the catalog of TCR beta chain sequences. In a later analysis, V and J genes were assigned by comparing TCR nucleotide sequences against IMGT/GENE-DB human TR gene sequences. Using the TCRdist pipeline, a later analysis assigned CDR3 sequences along with most-parsimonious VDJ recombination scenarios. In a later analysis, each TCR beta chain was defined by its CDR3 amino acid sequence together with its V-gene family, and reads without a unique V-gene family were excluded. In a later analysis, around 600 highly shared, low-generation-probability nucleotide sequences were removed to address suspected cross-contamination and a sequencing artifact. In a later analysis, a clonal expansion index for each public chain was calculated from normalized within-repertoire ranks of inferred template counts. Generation probabilities in a later analysis came from a VDJ recombination model fitted to out-of-frame rearrangements, and those results were checked against IGoR. In a later analysis, TCR-TCR, TCR-HLA and TCR-CMV co-occurrence was scored with hypergeometric tests, and a repertoire-size bias correction was applied to TCR pairs. False discovery rates were estimated in a later analysis by permuting HLA or CMV assignments 20 times. In a later analysis, co-occurring TCRs were grouped using DBSCAN, and TCRdist sequence similarity was added for clustering within HLA-allele-positive subsets. Repertoires with fewer than 30,000 or more than 120,000 public chains were left out of co-occurrence clustering, as were five repertoires with anomalous nucleotide sharing. TCRdb re-hosts the immuneACCESS table, in-frame sequences only. Its copies lack some clones; in the studies checked, an unresolved V gene accounts for under half of them, and the cause for the rest is not known. D and trimming were read from the DNA, whereas the V and J calls and clone size are those reported in that table. Within this sample are 180,000 or so clones, with 70% to 90% of them counted one time only. Almost 9.5% of the sample comes from the top ten.

The TCR originated in a man aged 18 to 29 in good health and CMV-seropositive. Input material: PBMCs. The rearranged segments are TRBV5-4 and TRBJ1-2; the best D guess is TRBD1, with 5 bases matching. The nucleotide sequence is TGTGCCAGCACCAACCCCAGGGCCTCCTACTATGGCTACACCTTC. Its amino acids are CASTNPRASYYGYTF.